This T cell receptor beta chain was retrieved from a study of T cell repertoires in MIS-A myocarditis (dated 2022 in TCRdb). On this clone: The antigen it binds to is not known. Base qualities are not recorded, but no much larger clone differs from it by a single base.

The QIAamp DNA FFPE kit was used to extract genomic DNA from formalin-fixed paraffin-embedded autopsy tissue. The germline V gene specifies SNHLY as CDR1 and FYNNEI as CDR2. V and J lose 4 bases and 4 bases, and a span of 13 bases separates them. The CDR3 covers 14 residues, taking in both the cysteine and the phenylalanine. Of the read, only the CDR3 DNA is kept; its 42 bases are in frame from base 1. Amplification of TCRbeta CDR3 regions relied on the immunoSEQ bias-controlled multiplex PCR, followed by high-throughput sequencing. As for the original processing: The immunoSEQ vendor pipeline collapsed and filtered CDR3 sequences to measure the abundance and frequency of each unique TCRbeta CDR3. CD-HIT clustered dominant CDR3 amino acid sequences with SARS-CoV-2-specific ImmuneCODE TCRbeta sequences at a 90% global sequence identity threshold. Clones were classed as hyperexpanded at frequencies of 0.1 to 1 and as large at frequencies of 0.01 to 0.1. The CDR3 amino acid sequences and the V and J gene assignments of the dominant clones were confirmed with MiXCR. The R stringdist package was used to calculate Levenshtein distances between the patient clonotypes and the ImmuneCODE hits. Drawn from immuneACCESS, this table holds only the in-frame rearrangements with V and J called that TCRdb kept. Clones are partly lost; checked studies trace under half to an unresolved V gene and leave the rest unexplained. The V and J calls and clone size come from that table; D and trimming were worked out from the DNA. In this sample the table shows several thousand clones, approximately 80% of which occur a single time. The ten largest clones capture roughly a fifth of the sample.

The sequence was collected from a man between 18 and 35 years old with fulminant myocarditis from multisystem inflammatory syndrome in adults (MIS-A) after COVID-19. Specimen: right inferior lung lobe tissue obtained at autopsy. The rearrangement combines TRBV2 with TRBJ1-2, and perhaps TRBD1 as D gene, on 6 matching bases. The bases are TGTGCCAGCAGTGCTCCCGGGACAACCTATGGCTACACCTTC. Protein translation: CASSAPGTTYGYTF.